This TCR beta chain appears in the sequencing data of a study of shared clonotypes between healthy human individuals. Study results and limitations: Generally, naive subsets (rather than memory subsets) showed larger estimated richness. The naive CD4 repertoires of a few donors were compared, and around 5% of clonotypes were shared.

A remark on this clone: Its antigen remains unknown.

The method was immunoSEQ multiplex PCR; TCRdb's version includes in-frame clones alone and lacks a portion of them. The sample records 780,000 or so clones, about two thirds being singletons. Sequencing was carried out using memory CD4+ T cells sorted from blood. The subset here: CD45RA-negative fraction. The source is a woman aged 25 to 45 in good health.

CDR3 coding DNA: TGTGCCAGCAGCTTCGACAGGGGGCTGAGAAATGAGCAGTTCTTC. It yields the protein CASSFDRGLRNEQFF. The V and J genes are TRBV2 and TRBJ2-1; 10 bases are shared with TRBD1. Per germline, CDR1 SNHLY and CDR2 FYNNEI. This CDR3 has 15 amino acids. Trimming cost V 6 bases and J 7 bases; bases outside gene matches: 9.